These 25 T cell receptor beta chains were sequenced from one sample in a study of spatial heterogeneity in lung cancer. Study-wide results and limits: Within tumors, counts of expanded alpha and beta TCRs tracked tumor mutation counts.

Their antigens are not known. The time point denotes: sample taken at primary tumor resection. TCRdb re-derived calls from the 5' RACE reads in MiXCR, one entry per CDR3 protein. The sample carries about 6,900 distinct CDR3 sequences, roughly 13% recorded once. The source material was lung tumor tissue, sampled at surgery. All receptors come from a male donor with early-stage non-small cell lung cancer.

In its sample, this clonotype was seen many times. This beta chain slipped into a library made for alpha chains as a stray read, so its size is not meaningful. The rearrangement joins TRBV6-1 to TRBJ1-4, with a possible D match to TRBD1 (5 bases). The germline CDR1 and CDR2 sequences are MNHNS and SASEGT. The CDR3 loop spans 14 amino acids. The V and J ends lost 10 bases and 2 bases respectively, with 14 bases between them. Written as DNA, the CDR3 is TGTGCCATTATGGGGGTAGGCACTAATGAAAAACTGTTTTTT. This encodes CAIMGVGTNEKLFF.

Sample share makes this clonotype medium-sized. The library was designed around alpha chains, so this beta chain is a stray read whose abundance carries little weight. This chain connects TRBV9 to TRBJ1-1, with a tentative D call TRBD1 (6 bases). The CDR3 has 14 amino acids. The V and J ends lost 0 bases and 4 bases respectively, with 10 bases between them. Germline CDR1 reads SGDLS; CDR2 reads YYNGEE. CDR3 in DNA: TGTGCCAGCAGCGTAGTACAGGGTGCCACTGAAGCTTTCTTT. Protein sequence: CASSVVQGATEAFF.

This clonotype is labeled as medium-sized. A library made for alpha chains picked up this beta chain off target, so its size means little. The V call is TRBV5-5, the J call TRBJ2-2; 9 positions match TRBD2. The germline V gene encodes CDR1 SGHKS and CDR2 YYEKEE (reference sequence). The CDR3 spans 15 residues. Trimming at V came to 0 bases and at J to 6 bases, leaving 3 bases not matched to a gene. The CDR3 DNA is TGTGCCAGCAGCTTGGTAGCGGGAGCGGCCGGGGAGCTGTTTTTT. This translates into CASSLVAGAAGELFF. The whole variable domain, remainder taken from reference TRBV5-5 and TRBJ2-2, is DAGVTQSPTHLIKTRGQQVTLRCSPISGHKSVSWYQQVLGQGPQFIFQYYEKEERGRGNFPDRFSARQFPNYSSELNVNALLLGDSALYLCASSLVAGAAGELFFGEGSRLTVL.

This clonotype was counted at least ten times. This beta chain is an unintended read in a library built for alpha chains; its size means little. This chain links TRBV10-1 with TRBJ2-3; D is possibly TRBD2 (6 bases). Trimming removed 0 bases from V and 4 bases from J, with 14 bases in between. The CDR3 consists of 16 residues. Germline assignment: CDR1 WNHNN and CDR2 SYGVQD (reference sequence). CDR3 in amino acids: CASSESTGVGADTQYF. The CDR3 DNA follows: TGCGCCAGCAGTGAGTCGACGGGAGTGGGGGCAGATACGCAGTATTTT.

This clonotype came up many times. This beta chain turned up in a library designed for alpha chains; as an off-target read, its abundance says little. This chain connects TRBV6-2 or TRBV6-3 to TRBJ2-1; D may match TRBD1 or TRBD2 (5 bases each). Germline assignment: CDR1 MNHEY and CDR2 SVGEGT. Trimming removed 6 bases from V and 10 bases from J, with 22 bases in between. The CDR3 extends over 15 amino acids. The CDR3 bases are TGTGCCAGCAGCAACTTGGGGGTCTGGACACGCGAGCAGTTCTTC. It yields the protein CASSNLGVWTREQFF.

This clonotype was detected a few times. Within a library made for alpha chains, this beta chain is off target, and its count is uninformative. The chain recombines TRBV11-2 with TRBJ2-1; either TRBD1 or TRBD2 may fit D (5 bases each). Trimming left V 5 bases short and J 5 bases short, with 13 bases between. This CDR3 has 14 amino acids. The germline gives CDR1 SGHAT, CDR2 FQNNGV. The CDR3 protein is CASSPTPGHNEQFF. In DNA form, the CDR3 reads TGTGCCAGCAGCCCCACACCGGGACACAATGAGCAGTTCTTC.

Ten or more counts support this clonotype. This beta chain is a stray sequence in a library constructed for alpha chains; its clone size is not meaningful. The chain employs TRBV2 and TRBJ2-3; D is possibly TRBD1 or TRBD2 (5 bases each). The CDR3 is made up of 13 amino acids. CDR1 and CDR2 (germline): SNHLY, FYNNEI. V gave up 6 bases and J gave up 5 bases, with 12 bases separating them. The CDR3 DNA sequence: TGTGCCAGCAGGGGGGACGGCCAAGATACGCAGTATTTT. It specifies CASRGDGQDTQYF.

This clonotype is termed medium-sized (0.01 to 0.1%). Since the library was made to target alpha chains, this beta chain is a stray read and its abundance is not meaningful. The chain links TRBV4-3 to TRBJ1-2; D is uncertain. Looked up from germline, CDR1 is LGHNA and CDR2 is YSLEER. The CDR3 consists of 13 residues. V shed 0 bases and J shed 2 bases, with 4 bases lying between them. The CDR3 nucleotides read TGCGCCAGCAGCCAAGAGGAGAACTATGGCTACACCTTC. Its translation: CASSQEENYGYTF.

As to this clonotype: Because the library targeted alpha chains, this beta chain is an off-target read whose size means little. The chain links TRBV11-2 to TRBJ2-1; 8 bases agree with TRBD2. CDR1 is SGHAT, CDR2 FQNNGV, per germline. V lost 3 bases to trimming and J lost 9 bases; unmatched junction nucleotides: 10. The CDR3 is 15 amino acids. The CDR3 bases are TGTGCCAGCAGCTTCTCAGCGGGGGCCAGGGGTGAGCAGTTCTTC. Protein: CASSFSAGARGEQFF.

Within the sample, this clonotype is medium-sized (0.01 to 0.1%). As an off-target read in a library built for alpha chains, this beta chain has a frequency of little significance. This chain connects TRBV6-5 to TRBJ2-1; 9 bases line up with TRBD1. The CDR3 has 14 amino acids. Germline trimming cut 4 bases from V and 6 bases from J; bases unmatched to any gene: 4. Germline assignment: CDR1 MNHEY and CDR2 SVGAGI. The CDR3, as DNA: TGTGCCAGCAGTTGGACAGGGGTGATCAATGAGCAGTTCTTC. Protein sequence: CASSWTGVINEQFF.

This clonotype was counted only a few times. Because the library targeted alpha chains, this beta chain is an off-target read whose size means little. This chain connects TRBV11-2 to TRBJ1-1; 8 nucleotides match TRBD1. The trim removed 5 bases at V and 4 bases at J, leaving 9 bases unmatched. There are 15 residues in the CDR3. Germline CDR1 SGHAT, CDR2 FQNNGV. CDR3 region: CASSPRTGPSTEAFF. CDR3 in DNA: TGTGCCAGCAGCCCACGGACAGGGCCGAGCACTGAAGCTTTCTTT.

Worth noting for this clonotype: This beta chain is an unintended read in a library built for alpha chains; its size means little. The genes are TRBV29-1 and TRBJ1-2; 8 bases match TRBD1. The ends lost 4 bases at V and 1 base at J; junction bases unmatched: 2. Per germline, CDR1 SQVTM and CDR2 ANQGSEA. This CDR3 region has 13 residues. CDR3 bases: TGCAGCGTTGGGACAGGGATTAACTATGGCTACACCTTC. Translation: CSVGTGINYGYTF. Using reference TRBV29-1 and TRBJ1-2 for the parts outside the CDR3, the full variable domain is SAVISQKPSRDICQRGTSLTIQCQVDSQVTMMFWYRQQPGQSLTLIATANQGSEATYESGFVIDKFPISRPNLTFSTLTVSNMSPEDSSIYLCSVGTGINYGYTFGSGTRLTVV.

This clonotype was seen at least ten times. This beta chain lies outside the target of a library built for alpha chains; its clone size means little. V gene TRBV3-1 combines with J gene TRBJ1-5; D is uncertain. Between the trimmed V and J ends, which lost 1 base and 7 bases, there was a span of 5 bases. Per germline, CDR1 LGHDT and CDR2 YNNKEL (reference sequence). The CDR3 length is 12 residues. CDR3 DNA sequence: TGTGCCAGCAGCCAAGGGACCCAGCCCCAGCATTTT. Protein: CASSQGTQPQHF.

Ten or more counts support this clonotype. The library was built for alpha chains, so this beta chain is an off-target read and its size means little. The V and J genes are TRBV7-2 and TRBJ2-3, with TRBD2 matching 13 bases. The CDR3 covers 16 residues. The J segment lost 0 bases and the V segment lost 5 bases, leaving 2 bases of the junction unmatched. CDR1 and CDR2 from the germline V gene are SGHTA and FQGNSA. The CDR3 is CASSTGLAGSTDTQYF. The CDR3 nucleotides are TGTGCCAGCAGCACGGGACTAGCGGGGAGCACAGATACGCAGTATTTT.

This clonotype was counted many times. For a library built for alpha chains, this beta chain is a stray read; little rests on its size. The gene calls are TRBV27 and TRBJ2-5; TRBD1 or TRBD2 may be the D gene (5 bases each). Trimming took 3 bases from V and 5 from J, leaving 10 bases between them. Looked up from germline, CDR1 is MNHEY and CDR2 is SMNVEV (reference sequence). The CDR3 has 13 amino acids. The CDR3 is CASSLVWGETQYF. As DNA, the CDR3 is TGTGCCAGCAGTTTGGTGTGGGGGGAGACCCAGTACTTC.

This clonotype occurred many times. A library made for alpha chains picked up this beta chain off target, so its size means little. V usage is TRBV11-2 and J usage is TRBJ2-1, with 7 bases identical to TRBD2. Per the germline V gene, CDR1 is SGHAT and CDR2 is FQNNGV. The ends lost 3 bases at V and 1 base at J; junction bases unmatched: 21. CDR3 size: 21 residues. In nucleotides, the CDR3 is TGTGCCAGCAGCTTCCAGCTAGCGGCAGCAGGAGGTCCGTCATCCTACAATGAGCAGTTCTTC. This gives the protein CASSFQLAAAGGPSSYNEQFF.

This clonotype was observed many times. Since it is a stray read in a library aimed at alpha chains, this beta chain has a size that is not meaningful. This sequence joins TRBV6-2 or TRBV6-3 and TRBJ2-2; D uncertain. The germline V gene has CDR1 MNHEY and CDR2 SVGEGT. The CDR3 is made up of 16 amino acids. Trimming shortened V by 4 bases and J by 0 bases, and 12 bases separated the two germline ends. In nucleotides, the CDR3 is TGTGCCAGCAGTTTTTCCCAAGACCCGAACACCGGGGAGCTGTTTTTT. Its protein product is CASSFSQDPNTGELFF.

This clonotype is classed as medium-sized. As an off-target read in a library built for alpha chains, this beta chain has a frequency of little significance. This chain connects TRBV2 to TRBJ2-3, with D hard to call. The CDR3 has 13 residues. Germline loops: CDR1 SNHLY, CDR2 FYNNEI. The ends were cut back, 5 bases at V and 3 bases at J, with 9 bases in the middle. The CDR3 sequence is CASSPDLTDTQYF. In nucleotides, the CDR3 is TGTGCCAGCAGTCCCGATTTGACAGATACGCAGTATTTT.

In this sample, this clonotype is medium-sized (0.01 to 0.1%). As an off-target read in a library built for alpha chains, this beta chain has a frequency of little significance. This sequence joins TRBV7-2 and TRBJ2-7; no clear D gene. V was trimmed by 5 bases and J by 3 bases, leaving 11 bases between them. CDR3 length equals 13 residues. The germline gives CDR1 SGHTA, CDR2 FQGNSA. The DNA of the CDR3 is TGTGCCAGCAGCCAGAGGACGAGCTACGAGCAGTACTTC. Its protein is CASSQRTSYEQYF.

This clonotype was picked up many times. Because the library targeted alpha chains, this beta chain is an off-target read whose size means little. The genes are TRBV29-1 and TRBJ2-7; 9 nucleotides agree with TRBD2. This CDR3 is built from 14 residues. Germline CDR1 is SQVTM and CDR2 is ANQGSEA. V shed 4 bases and J 1 base; nucleotides not matched to a gene: 5. DNA of the CDR3: TGCAGCGTTGTAGGCGGGAGGGGGTCCTACGAGCAGTACTTC. It translates to CSVVGGRGSYEQYF.

In this sample, this clonotype turned up many times. The library was designed around alpha chains, so this beta chain is a stray read whose abundance carries little weight. The V gene is TRBV24-1, the J gene TRBJ1-5, with 11 nucleotides matching TRBD1. This CDR3 is built from 14 residues. Germline assignment: CDR1 KGHDR and CDR2 SFDVKD. Unmatched junction bases numbered 7, after V lost 9 bases and J lost 7 bases. The DNA for the CDR3 is TGTGCCACCGGAAAGGGACAGGGGGACCAGCCCCAGCATTTT. This sequence encodes CATGKGQGDQPQHF.

For this clonotype: With the library built for alpha chains, this beta chain is off target and its frequency is not meaningful. The chain uses TRBV20-1 and TRBJ1-4; D not certain. This CDR3 has 11 residues. Germline-derived CDR1 and CDR2 are DFQATT and SNEGSKA (reference sequence). V was trimmed by 0 bases and J by 5 bases, leaving 1 base between them. The CDR3 here is CSARENEKLFF. DNA for the CDR3: TGCAGTGCTAGAGAAAATGAAAAACTGTTTTTT.

Ten or more counts support this clonotype. Being off target in a library aimed at alpha chains, this beta chain has a size of little meaning. The CDR3 loop is CASSQMGGNSGANVLTF. CDR3 bases: TGTGCCAGCAGCCAGATGGGGGGCAACTCTGGGGCCAACGTCCTGACTTTC. The rearrangement uses TRBV5-4 and TRBJ2-6; D may match TRBD1 or TRBD2 (6 bases each). The germline V gene has CDR1 SGHNT and CDR2 YYREEE (reference sequence). This CDR3 contains 17 residues. Trimming removed 4 bases from V and 0 bases from J, with 14 bases in between.

The table lists this clonotype with many counts. The library was built for alpha chains, so this beta chain is an off-target read and its size means little. This chain links TRBV12-3 or TRBV12-4 with TRBJ2-5, with 9 bases matching TRBD1. J lost 6 bases, V lost 4 bases, and 9 bases had no gene match. This CDR3 is built from 15 residues. Written as DNA, the CDR3 is TGTGCCAGCAGTTCCGCGGACAGGGGTGGTCAGACCCAGTACTTC. This encodes CASSSADRGGQTQYF.

This clonotype showed up just once. Within a library made for alpha chains, this beta chain is off target, and its count is uninformative. The chain links TRBV6-2 or TRBV6-3 to TRBJ2-1, with 10 nucleotides matching TRBD2. The CDR3 is 13 amino acids. The germline CDR1 and CDR2 sequences are MNHEY and SVGEGT. V was clipped by 6 bases and J by 10 bases; unmatched bases: 6. The DNA for the CDR3 is TGTGCCAGCAGGCTAGCGGGAGTGGGGGAGCAGTTCTTC. Residues: CASRLAGVGEQFF.